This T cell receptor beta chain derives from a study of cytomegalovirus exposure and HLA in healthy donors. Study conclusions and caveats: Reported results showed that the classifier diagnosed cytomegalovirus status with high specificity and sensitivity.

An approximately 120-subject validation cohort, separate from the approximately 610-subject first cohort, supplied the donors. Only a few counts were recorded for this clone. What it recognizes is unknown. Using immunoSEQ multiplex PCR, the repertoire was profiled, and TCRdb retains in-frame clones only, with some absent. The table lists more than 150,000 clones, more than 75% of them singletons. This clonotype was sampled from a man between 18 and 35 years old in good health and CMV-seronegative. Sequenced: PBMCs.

CDR3 loop: CASSQLDRGRNEQYF. CDR3 DNA sequence: TGCGCCAGCAGCCAACTGGACAGGGGGCGGAACGAGCAGTACTTC. The rearrangement links TRBV4-3 to TRBJ2-7; 11 bases match TRBD1. The CDR3 loop spans 15 amino acids. Germline assignment: CDR1 LGHNA and CDR2 YSLEER. Trimming removed 2 bases from V and 5 bases from J; junction bases left unmatched: 5.